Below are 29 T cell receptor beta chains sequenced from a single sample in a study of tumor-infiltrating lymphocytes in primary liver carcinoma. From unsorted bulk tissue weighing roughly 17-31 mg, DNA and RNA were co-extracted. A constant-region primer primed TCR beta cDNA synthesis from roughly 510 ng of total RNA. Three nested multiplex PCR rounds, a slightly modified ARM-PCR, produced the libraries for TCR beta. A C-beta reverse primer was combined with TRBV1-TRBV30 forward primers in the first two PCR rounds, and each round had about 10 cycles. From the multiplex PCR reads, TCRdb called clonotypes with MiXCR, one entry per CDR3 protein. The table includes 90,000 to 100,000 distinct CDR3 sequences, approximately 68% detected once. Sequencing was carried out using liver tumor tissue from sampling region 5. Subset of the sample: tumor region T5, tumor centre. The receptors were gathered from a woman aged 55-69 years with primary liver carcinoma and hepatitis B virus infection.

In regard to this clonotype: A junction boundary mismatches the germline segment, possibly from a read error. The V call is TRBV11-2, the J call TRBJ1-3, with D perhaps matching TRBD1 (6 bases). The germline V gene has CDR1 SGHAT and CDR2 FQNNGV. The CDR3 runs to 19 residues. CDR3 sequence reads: CASSPRPVRGAYSGNTIYF. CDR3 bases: TGTGCGAGCAGCCCACGCCCGGTCAGGGGAGCGTACTCTGGAAACACCATATATTTT.

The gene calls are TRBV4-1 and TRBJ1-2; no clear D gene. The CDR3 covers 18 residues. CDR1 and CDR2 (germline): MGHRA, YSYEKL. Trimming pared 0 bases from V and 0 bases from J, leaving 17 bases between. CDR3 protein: CASSQDNSSRGTNYGYTF. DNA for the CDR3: TGCGCCAGCAGCCAAGATAACTCGAGTCGAGGGACTAACTATGGCTACACCTTC.

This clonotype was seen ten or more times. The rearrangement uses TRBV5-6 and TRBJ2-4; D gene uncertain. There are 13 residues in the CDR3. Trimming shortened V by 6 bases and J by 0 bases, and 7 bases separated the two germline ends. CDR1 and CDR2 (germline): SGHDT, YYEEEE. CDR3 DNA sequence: TGTGCCAGCAAGTTGATAGCCAAAAACATTCAGTACTTC. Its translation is CASKLIAKNIQYF. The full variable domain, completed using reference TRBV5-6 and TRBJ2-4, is DAGVTQSPTHLIKTRGQQVTLRCSPKSGHDTVSWYQQALGQGPQFIFQYYEEEERQRGNFPDRFSGHQFPNYSSELNVNALLLGDSALYLCASKLIAKNIQYFGAGTRLSVL.

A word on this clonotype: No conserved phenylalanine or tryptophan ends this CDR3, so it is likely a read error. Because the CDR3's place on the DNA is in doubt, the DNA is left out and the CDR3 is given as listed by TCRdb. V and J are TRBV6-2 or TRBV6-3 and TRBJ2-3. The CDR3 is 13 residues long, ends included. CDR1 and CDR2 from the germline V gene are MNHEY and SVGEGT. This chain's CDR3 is CASSYSNTDTQCL.

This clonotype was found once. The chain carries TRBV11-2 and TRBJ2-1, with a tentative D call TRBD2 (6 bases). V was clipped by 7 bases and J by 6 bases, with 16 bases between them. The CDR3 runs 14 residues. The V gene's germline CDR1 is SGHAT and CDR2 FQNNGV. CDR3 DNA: TGTGCCAGCAATTTAACCGGGAGTCTCAATGAGCAGTTCTTC. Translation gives CASNLTGSLNEQFF.

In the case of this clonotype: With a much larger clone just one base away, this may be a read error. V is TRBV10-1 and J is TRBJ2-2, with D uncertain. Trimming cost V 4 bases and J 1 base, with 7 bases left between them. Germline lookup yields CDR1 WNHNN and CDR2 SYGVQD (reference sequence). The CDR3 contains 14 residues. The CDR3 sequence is CASSARRNTGELFF. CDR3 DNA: TGCGCCAGCAGTGCTCGTCGGAACACCGGGGAGCTGTTTTTT.

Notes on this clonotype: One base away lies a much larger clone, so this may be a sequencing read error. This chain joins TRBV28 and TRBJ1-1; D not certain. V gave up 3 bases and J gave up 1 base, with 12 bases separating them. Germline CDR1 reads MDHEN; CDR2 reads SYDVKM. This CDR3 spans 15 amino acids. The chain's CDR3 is CASSLIGRQNTEAFF. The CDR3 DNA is TGTGCCAGCAGTTTGATAGGACGGCAGAACACTGAAGCTTTCTTT.

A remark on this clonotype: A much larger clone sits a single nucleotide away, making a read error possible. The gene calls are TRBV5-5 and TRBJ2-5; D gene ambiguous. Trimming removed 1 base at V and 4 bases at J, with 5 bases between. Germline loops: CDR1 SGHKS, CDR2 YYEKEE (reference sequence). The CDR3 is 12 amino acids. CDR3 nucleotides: TGTGCCAGCAGCTTGCGAGTAGAGACCCAGTACTTC. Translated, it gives CASSLRVETQYF. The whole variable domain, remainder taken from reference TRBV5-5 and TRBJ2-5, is DAGVTQSPTHLIKTRGQQVTLRCSPISGHKSVSWYQQVLGQGPQFIFQYYEKEERGRGNFPDRFSARQFPNYSSELNVNALLLGDSALYLCASSLRVETQYFGPGTRLLVL.

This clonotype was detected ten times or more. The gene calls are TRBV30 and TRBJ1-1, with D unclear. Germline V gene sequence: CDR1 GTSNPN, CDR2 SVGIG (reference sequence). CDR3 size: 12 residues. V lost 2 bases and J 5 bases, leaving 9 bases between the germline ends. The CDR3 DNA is TGTGCCTGGAGTTACGGGCGGACTGAAGCTTTCTTT. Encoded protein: CAWSYGRTEAFF.

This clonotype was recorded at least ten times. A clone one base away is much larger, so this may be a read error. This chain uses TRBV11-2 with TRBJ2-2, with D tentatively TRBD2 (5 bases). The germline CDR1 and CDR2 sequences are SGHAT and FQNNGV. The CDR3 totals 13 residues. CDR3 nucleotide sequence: TGTGCCAGCAGCTTAGACCCTTCCGGGGAGCTGTCTTTT. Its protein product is CASSLDPSGELSF.

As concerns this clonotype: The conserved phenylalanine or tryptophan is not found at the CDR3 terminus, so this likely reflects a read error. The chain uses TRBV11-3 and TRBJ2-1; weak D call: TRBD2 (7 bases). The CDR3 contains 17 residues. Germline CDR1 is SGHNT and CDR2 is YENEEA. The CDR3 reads CASSPRGARTMGNEQFS. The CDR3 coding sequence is TGTGCTAGCAGCCCCCGGGGGGCGCGGACCATGGGCAATGAGCAGTTCTCC.

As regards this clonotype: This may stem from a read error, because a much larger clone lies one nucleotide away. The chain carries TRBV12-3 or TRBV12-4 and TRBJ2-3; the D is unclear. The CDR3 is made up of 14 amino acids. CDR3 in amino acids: CASSPGSRTDAQYF. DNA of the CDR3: TGTGCCAGCAGCCCCGGATCCCGCACAGATGCGCAGTATTTT.

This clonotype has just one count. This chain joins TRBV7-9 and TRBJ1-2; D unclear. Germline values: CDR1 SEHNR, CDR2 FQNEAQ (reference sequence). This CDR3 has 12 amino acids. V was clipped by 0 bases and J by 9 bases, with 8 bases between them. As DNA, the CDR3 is TGTGCCAGCAGCTTAGCGGGTACATGCTACACCTTC. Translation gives CASSLAGTCYTF.

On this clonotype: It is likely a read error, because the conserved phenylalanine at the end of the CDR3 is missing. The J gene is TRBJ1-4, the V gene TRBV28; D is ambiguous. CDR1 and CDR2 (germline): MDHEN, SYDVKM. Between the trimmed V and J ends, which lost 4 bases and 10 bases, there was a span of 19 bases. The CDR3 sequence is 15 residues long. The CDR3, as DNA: TGTGCCAGCAGTTCCCTCGGGATGGCGGACGGAAAACTGTTTCTT. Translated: CASSSLGMADGKLFL.

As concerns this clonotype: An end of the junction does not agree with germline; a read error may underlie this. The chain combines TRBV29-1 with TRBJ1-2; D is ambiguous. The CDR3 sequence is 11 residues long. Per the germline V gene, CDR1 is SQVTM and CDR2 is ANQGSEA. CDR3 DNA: TGCAACATTGAGGCAGGCTATGGCTACATCTTC. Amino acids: CNIEAGYGYIF.

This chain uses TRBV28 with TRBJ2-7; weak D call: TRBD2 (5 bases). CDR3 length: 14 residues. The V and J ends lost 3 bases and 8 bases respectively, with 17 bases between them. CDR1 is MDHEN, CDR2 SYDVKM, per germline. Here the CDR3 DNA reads TGTGCCAGCAGTTTGAGTGAGAGGGCTAGTAAGCAGTACTTC. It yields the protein CASSLSERASKQYF.

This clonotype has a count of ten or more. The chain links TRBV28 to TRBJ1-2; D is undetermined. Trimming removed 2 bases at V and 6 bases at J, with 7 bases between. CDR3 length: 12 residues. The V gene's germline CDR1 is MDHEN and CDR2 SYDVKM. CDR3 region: CASSLAQDGYTF. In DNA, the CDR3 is TGTGCCAGCAGTTTAGCCCAAGATGGCTACACCTTC.

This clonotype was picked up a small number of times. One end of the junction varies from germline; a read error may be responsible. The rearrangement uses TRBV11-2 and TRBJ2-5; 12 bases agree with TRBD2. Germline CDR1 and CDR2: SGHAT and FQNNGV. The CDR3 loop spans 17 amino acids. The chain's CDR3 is CASSASLTSGSRETHYF. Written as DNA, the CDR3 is TGTGCCAGCAGTGCCTCGTTGACTAGCGGGAGTAGGGAGACCCACTACTTC.

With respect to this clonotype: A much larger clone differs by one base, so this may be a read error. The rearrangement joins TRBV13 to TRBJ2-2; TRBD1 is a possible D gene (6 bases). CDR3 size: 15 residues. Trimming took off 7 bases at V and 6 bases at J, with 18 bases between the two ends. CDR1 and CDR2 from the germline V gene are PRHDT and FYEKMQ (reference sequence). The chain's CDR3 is CASIRRSGASGELFF. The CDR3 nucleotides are TGTGCCAGCATCCGCCGGTCAGGGGCGTCCGGGGAGCTGTTTTTT.

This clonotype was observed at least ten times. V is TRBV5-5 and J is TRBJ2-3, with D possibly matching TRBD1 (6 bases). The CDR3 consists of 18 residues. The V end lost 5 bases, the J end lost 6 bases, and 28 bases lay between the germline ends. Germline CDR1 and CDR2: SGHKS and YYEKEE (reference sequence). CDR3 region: CASSSTGYVSVGADTQYF. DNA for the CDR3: TGTGCCAGCAGTTCAACAGGGTACGTCTCCGTAGGGGCGGATACGCAGTATTTT.

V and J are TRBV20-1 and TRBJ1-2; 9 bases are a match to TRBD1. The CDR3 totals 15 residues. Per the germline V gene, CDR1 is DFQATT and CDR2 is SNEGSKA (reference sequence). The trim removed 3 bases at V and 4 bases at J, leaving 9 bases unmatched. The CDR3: CSARSTGGRGYGYTF. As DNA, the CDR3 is TGCAGTGCTAGGTCTACAGGGGGCCGTGGCTATGGCTACACCTTC.

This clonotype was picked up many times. For the CDR3, the DNA is TGCGCCAGCAGCCAAGATTTTAAAACAGGAGGGCGCAATCAGCCCCAGCATTTT. It codes for CASSQDFKTGGRNQPQHF. The rearrangement uses TRBV4-1 and TRBJ1-5; D might be TRBD1 (5 bases). The CDR3 covers 18 residues. In germline, CDR1 is MGHRA, CDR2 YSYEKL. V was trimmed by 0 bases and J by 2 bases, leaving 17 bases between them.

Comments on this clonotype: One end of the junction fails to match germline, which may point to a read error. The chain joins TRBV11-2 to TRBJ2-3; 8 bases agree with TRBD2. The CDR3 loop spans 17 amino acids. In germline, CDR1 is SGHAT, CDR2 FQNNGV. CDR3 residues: CARSLVGLVTSTDTQYF. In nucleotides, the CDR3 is TGTGCCAGGAGCTTAGTGGGACTAGTGACTAGTACAGATACGCAGTATTTT.

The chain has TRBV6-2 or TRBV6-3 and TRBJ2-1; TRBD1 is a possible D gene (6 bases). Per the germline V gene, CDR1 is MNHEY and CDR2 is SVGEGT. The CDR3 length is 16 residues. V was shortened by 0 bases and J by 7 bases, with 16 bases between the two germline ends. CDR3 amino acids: CASSYSVLIGGNEQFF. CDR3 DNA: TGTGCCAGCAGTTACTCGGTCTTGATAGGGGGTAATGAGCAGTTCTTC.

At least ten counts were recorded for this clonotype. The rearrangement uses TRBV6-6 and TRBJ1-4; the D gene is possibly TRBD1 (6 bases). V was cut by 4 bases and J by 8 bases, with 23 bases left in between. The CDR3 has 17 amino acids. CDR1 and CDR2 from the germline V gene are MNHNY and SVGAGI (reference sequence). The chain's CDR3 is CASSSSQGPIVGEKLFF. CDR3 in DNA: TGTGCCAGCAGTTCCTCGCAGGGGCCGATCGTGGGCGAAAAACTGTTTTTT.

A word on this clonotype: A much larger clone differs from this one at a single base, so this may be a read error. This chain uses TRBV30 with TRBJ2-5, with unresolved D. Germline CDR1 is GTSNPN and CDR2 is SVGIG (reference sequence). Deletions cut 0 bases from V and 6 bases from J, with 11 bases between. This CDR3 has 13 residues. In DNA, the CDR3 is TGTGCCTGGAGTGTAGACAAGGGAAAGACCCAGTACTTC. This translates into CAWSVDKGKTQYF.

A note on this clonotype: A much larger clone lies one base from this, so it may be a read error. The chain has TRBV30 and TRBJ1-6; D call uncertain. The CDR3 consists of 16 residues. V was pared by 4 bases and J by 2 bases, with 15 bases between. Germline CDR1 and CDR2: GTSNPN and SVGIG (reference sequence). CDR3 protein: CAWTYSGMTYNSPLHF. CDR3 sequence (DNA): TGTGCCTGGACCTACTCGGGGATGACCTATAATTCACCCCTCCACTTT.

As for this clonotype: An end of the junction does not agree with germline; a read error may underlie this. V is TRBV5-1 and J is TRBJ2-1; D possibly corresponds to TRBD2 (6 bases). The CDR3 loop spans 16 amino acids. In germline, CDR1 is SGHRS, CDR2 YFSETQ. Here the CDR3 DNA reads TGCGCTATCAGCTTGCCTCTAGCGCAAGCCTACAATGAGCAATTCTTC. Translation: CAISLPLAQAYNEQFF.

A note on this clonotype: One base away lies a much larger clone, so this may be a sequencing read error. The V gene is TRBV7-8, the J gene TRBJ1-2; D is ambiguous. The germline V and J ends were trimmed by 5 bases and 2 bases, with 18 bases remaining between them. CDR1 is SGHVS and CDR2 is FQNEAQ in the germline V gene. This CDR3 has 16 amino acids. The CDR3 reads CASSPHGWAVNYGYTF. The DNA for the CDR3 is TGTGCCAGCAGCCCTCACGGTTGGGCAGTAAACTATGGCTACACCTTC.